The rows below give T cell receptor beta chains drawn from one sample of a study of cytomegalovirus exposure and HLA in healthy donors. Using immunoSEQ multiplex PCR, the repertoire was profiled, and TCRdb retains in-frame clones only, with some absent. Of about 110,000 clones listed, 76% are singletons. Source material: PBMCs. These receptor sequences come from a man aged 25 to 40 in good health and CMV-seropositive. The CDR3 runs from the conserved cysteine through the conserved F or W. D genes are given only for firm matches. Size is omitted from some rows. Given values are once, few, many or a class for expanded clones.

.	TRBV28	.	TRBJ1-4	CASSTGLTNEKLFF	TGTGCCAGCAGCACAGGGTTAACTAATGAAAAACTGTTTTTT
.	TRBV4-2	TRBD1	TRBJ1-5	CASSRGDRGLVQPQHF	TGTGCCAGCAGCCGCGGCGACAGGGGGCTTGTTCAGCCCCAGCATTTT
.	TRBV4-3	TRBD1	TRBJ1-1	CASSSRDRGYEAFF	TGCGCCAGCAGCTCCCGGGACAGGGGATATGAAGCTTTCTTT
.	TRBV27	TRBD1	TRBJ1-4	CASSLHASGRGGINEKLFF	TGTGCCAGCAGTTTACATGCGAGCGGTCGAGGGGGCATTAATGAAAAACTGTTTTTT
.	TRBV7-7	TRBD2	TRBJ2-3	CASSLGGLGTDTQYF	TGTGCTAGCAGCTTAGGCGGACTAGGGACAGATACGCAGTATTTT
.	TRBV30	TRBD1	TRBJ1-4	CAWRYRGEDEKLFF	TGTGCCTGGAGGTACAGGGGGGAGGATGAAAAACTGTTTTTT
.	TRBV28	TRBD2	TRBJ2-5	CASSQQAGEQYF	TGTGCCAGCAGTCAACAGGCGGGAGAGCAGTACTTC
.	TRBV11-3	.	TRBJ2-7	CASSPFGAPYEQYF	TGTGCCAGCAGCCCATTTGGGGCCCCCTACGAGCAGTACTTC
.	TRBV6-1	.	TRBJ2-5	CASSVLLAQTQYF	TGTGCCAGCAGTGTCCTCCTAGCCCAGACCCAGTACTTC
.	TRBV29-1	.	TRBJ2-7	CSVDFEGGLQYF	TGCAGCGTTGACTTCGAGGGAGGACTACAGTACTTC
.	TRBV4-1	.	TRBJ2-1	CASSQGGREEQFF	TGCGCCAGCAGCCAAGGGGGCAGGGAAGAGCAGTTCTTC
.	TRBV11-2	TRBD1	TRBJ2-5	CASSRTGEETQYF	TGTGCCAGCAGCAGGACAGGGGAAGAGACCCAGTACTTC
.	TRBV7-9	.	TRBJ1-6	CATGGGAGSPLHF	TGTGCCACTGGAGGAGGGGCGGGTTCACCCCTCCACTTT
.	TRBV5-1	TRBD1	TRBJ1-1	CASSGGQGSVAEAFF	TGCGCCAGCAGCGGAGGACAGGGAAGTGTGGCTGAAGCTTTCTTT
.	TRBV15	.	TRBJ1-4	CAIGEGHREKLFF	TGTGCGATCGGGGAGGGACACCGGGAAAAACTGTTTTTT
.	TRBV18	TRBD2	TRBJ2-5	CASSPGRVQETQYF	TGTGCCAGCTCACCAGGGAGGGTACAAGAGACCCAGTACTTC
.	TRBV7-2	.	TRBJ2-3	CASSLGVRATDTQYF	TGTGCCAGCAGCTTGGGCGTCAGGGCGACAGATACGCAGTATTTT
.	TRBV6-1	.	TRBJ2-3	CASSRTYQGSDTQYF	TGTGCCAGCAGTCGAACTTACCAGGGGTCAGATACGCAGTATTTT
once	TRBV28	.	TRBJ2-3	CASSLEWGTDTQYF	TGTGCCAGCAGTTTGGAGTGGGGCACAGATACGCAGTATTTT
.	TRBV5-4	.	TRBJ2-5	CASSRDGETQYF	TGTGCCAGCAGCCGGGATGGGGAGACCCAGTACTTC
.	TRBV9	.	TRBJ2-7	CASGPRTSAYEQYF	TGTGCCTCCGGACCCAGGACATCCGCCTACGAGCAGTACTTC
.	TRBV6-5	TRBD1	TRBJ2-3	CASSLQGAVTDTQYF	TGTGCCAGCAGCTTACAGGGGGCGGTAACAGATACGCAGTATTTT
.	TRBV18	.	TRBJ1-1	CASSPRRGEVAEAFF	TGTGCCAGCTCACCCCGCCGGGGGGAGGTCGCTGAAGCTTTCTTT
.	TRBV7-9	.	TRBJ1-1	CASSLNSVSMNTEAFF	TGTGCCAGCAGCCTGAACAGTGTCTCCATGAACACTGAAGCTTTCTTT
.	TRBV5-4	TRBD1	TRBJ2-5	CASSLRGGQETQYF	TGTGCCAGCAGCTTGCGAGGGGGCCAGGAGACCCAGTACTTC
.	TRBV5-1	TRBD2	TRBJ2-2	CASSLEGDGGSGELFF	TGCGCCAGCAGCTTGGAAGGGGACGGGGGGTCCGGGGAGCTGTTTTTT
.	TRBV7-9	.	TRBJ2-7	CASSSGGTYGQYF	TGTGCCAGCAGCTCCGGAGGGACCTACGGGCAGTACTTC
once	TRBV5-1	TRBD2	TRBJ2-5	CASSLVAGGQQETQYF	TGCGCCAGCAGCTTAGTAGCGGGGGGCCAACAAGAGACCCAGTACTTC
.	TRBV30	TRBD1	TRBJ2-2	CAWSSLFLDRETGELFF	TGTGCCTGGAGTTCCCTATTCCTGGACAGGGAGACCGGGGAGCTGTTTTTT
.	TRBV6-5	.	TRBJ2-7	CASRRGRGLYEQYF	TGTGCCAGCCGAAGGGGTCGGGGACTCTACGAGCAGTACTTC
.	TRBV6-1	TRBD1	TRBJ1-2	CASSQTGGEHYGYTF	TGTGCCAGCAGTCAAACAGGGGGCGAGCACTATGGCTACACCTTC
.	TRBV5-4	TRBD2	TRBJ2-3	CASSLKPGLASTDTQYF	TGTGCCAGCAGCTTAAAACCGGGACTAGCAAGCACAGATACGCAGTATTTT
.	TRBV28	TRBD1	TRBJ1-2	CASSLYPRTGGYGYTF	TGTGCCAGCAGTTTATATCCCCGGACAGGGGGCTATGGCTACACCTTC
.	TRBV5-4	TRBD2	TRBJ2-5	CASSFLAGGNQETQYF	TGTGCCAGCAGCTTTCTAGCGGGGGGGAACCAAGAGACCCAGTACTTC
.	TRBV12-5	.	TRBJ1-1	CASTYAGRIYTEAFF	TGTGCTAGTACCTATGCGGGCAGAATTTACACTGAAGCTTTCTTT
.	TRBV4-1	TRBD1	TRBJ1-1	CASSQYRGNTEAFF	TGCGCCAGCAGCCAATACAGGGGTAACACTGAAGCTTTCTTT
.	TRBV7-9	.	TRBJ2-3	CASTSNTEGGSTDTQYF	TGTGCCAGCACCTCTAATACGGAAGGCGGTAGCACAGATACGCAGTATTTT
few	TRBV4-3	.	TRBJ1-1	CASSQDRLPNTEAFF	TGCGCCAGCAGCCAAGACCGACTCCCGAACACTGAAGCTTTCTTT
once	TRBV4-1	.	TRBJ2-1	CASSSAPYNEQFF	TGCGCCAGCAGCTCCGCGCCATACAATGAGCAGTTCTTC
.	TRBV5-6	.	TRBJ2-7	CASSLTGMSYEQYF	TGTGCCAGCAGCTTGACAGGGATGTCCTACGAGCAGTACTTC
.	TRBV7-2	TRBD2	TRBJ2-2	CASSLGVAGGLGGELFF	TGTGCCAGCAGCTTAGGGGTAGCGGGGGGATTAGGCGGGGAGCTGTTTTTT
.	TRBV6-1	TRBD1	TRBJ2-3	CASSGGQGRADTQYF	TGTGCCAGCAGCGGAGGACAGGGGAGAGCAGATACGCAGTATTTT
.	TRBV20-1	TRBD2	TRBJ2-1	CSAGGYNEQFF	TGCAGTGCCGGGGGGTACAATGAGCAGTTCTTC
.	TRBV10-3	.	TRBJ1-1	CAISDGGAGTEAFF	TGTGCCATCAGTGATGGGGGGGCGGGTACTGAAGCTTTCTTT
.	TRBV4-1	.	TRBJ1-2	CASSQEGQALYGYTF	TGCGCCAGCAGCCAAGAAGGCCAGGCACTCTATGGCTACACCTTC
.	TRBV9	.	TRBJ2-1	CASSVGPNEQFF	TGTGCCAGCAGCGTAGGGCCCAATGAGCAGTTCTTC
.	TRBV7-2	TRBD1	TRBJ2-7	CASSWGQGGPSYEQYF	TGTGCCAGCAGCTGGGGACAGGGGGGTCCCTCCTACGAGCAGTACTTC
.	TRBV19	TRBD2	TRBJ2-4	CASSIEAGGRKNIQYF	TGTGCCAGTAGTATTGAAGCGGGGGGGCGTAAAAACATTCAGTACTTC